The 10 T cell receptor beta chains below come from one sample, sequenced in a study of blood T cell repertoires in COVID-19. Sequenced by immunoSEQ multiplex PCR; TCRdb stores in-frame clones only, minus some. The table records about 30,000 clones, around 90% of them present only once. Sequencing used peripheral blood. These receptors came from a human donor in a cohort sampled during active COVID-19. The donor label of this sample is uncertain.

This chain joins TRBV6-5 and TRBJ2-3; 7 positions match TRBD2. Germline V gives CDR1 MNHEY, CDR2 SVGAGI. V was pared by 5 bases and J by 4 bases, with 9 bases of the junction left unmatched. This CDR3 comprises 15 residues. The CDR3 bases are TGTGCCAGCAGTCGAGGGCAGGCGGGGGCAGATACGCAGTATTTT. Translating it yields CASSRGQAGADTQYF.

The rearrangement joins TRBV29-1 to TRBJ1-2, with TRBD1 matching 11 bases. Germline CDR1 reads SQVTM; CDR2 reads ANQGSEA. The trim removed 7 bases at V and 4 bases at J, leaving 5 bases unmatched. CDR3 length: 13 amino acids. Here the CDR3 reads CSGGQGAGYGYTF. The CDR3 DNA sequence: TGCAGCGGCGGACAGGGGGCGGGCTATGGCTACACCTTC.

CDR3 sequence: CASSPGAGGGYNEQFF. The CDR3 DNA follows: TGCGCCAGCAGCCCAGGTGCAGGCGGAGGCTACAATGAGCAGTTCTTC. V gene TRBV5-1 combines with J gene TRBJ2-1; a possible D gene is TRBD2 (5 bases). This CDR3 has 16 amino acids. V was trimmed by 4 bases and J by 3 bases, leaving 17 bases between them. The V gene's germline CDR1 is SGHRS and CDR2 YFSETQ. Filled out from reference TRBV5-1 and TRBJ2-1, the complete variable domain reads KAGVTQTPRYLIKTRGQQVTLSCSPISGHRSVSWYQQTPGQGLQFLFEYFSETQRNKGNFPGRFSGRQFSNSRSEMNVSTLELGDSALYLCASSPGAGGGYNEQFFGPGTRLTVL.

V is TRBV11-2 and J is TRBJ2-7, with TRBD2 identical over 8 bases. J gave up 4 bases and V 1 base, and 3 bases lay outside the gene matches. Germline values: CDR1 SGHAT, CDR2 FQNNGV. There are 14 residues in the CDR3. The CDR3 bases are TGTGCCAGCAGCTTAGGACTAGCGCGTTACGAGCAGTACTTC. It translates to CASSLGLARYEQYF.

This chain uses TRBV14 with TRBJ2-1; 11 nucleotides line up with TRBD1. The V gene end was trimmed by 4 bases and the J gene end by 12 bases; junction bases not matched to a gene: 8. From germline, CDR1 is SGHDN and CDR2 FVKESK. The CDR3 is made up of 14 amino acids. CDR3 region: CASSPGTGGRVQFF. CDR3 coding DNA: TGTGCCAGCAGCCCCGGGACAGGGGGACGGGTGCAGTTCTTC.

J is TRBJ2-2 and V is TRBV5-4; TRBD1 aligns across 7 bases. Germline loops: CDR1 SGHNT, CDR2 YYREEE (reference sequence). The CDR3 covers 15 residues. J gave up 0 bases and V 4 bases, and 3 bases lay outside the gene matches. CDR3 region: CASSDRVSNTGELFF. DNA of the CDR3: TGTGCCAGCAGCGACAGGGTTTCGAACACCGGGGAGCTGTTTTTT.

The CDR3 loop is CASIGGASYEQYF. The CDR3, as DNA: TGTGCCAGCATTGGAGGCGCCTCCTACGAGCAGTACTTC. The chain carries TRBV2 and TRBJ2-7; possibly TRBD2 for D (5 bases). Germline V lookup: CDR1 SNHLY, CDR2 FYNNEI. V dropped 7 bases and J dropped 0 bases, with 10 bases sitting between them. This CDR3 contains 13 residues. The whole variable domain, filled in from reference TRBV2 and TRBJ2-7, reads EPEVTQTPSHQVTQMGQEVILRCVPISNHLYFYWYRQILGQKVEFLVSFYNNEISEKSEIFDDQFSVERPDGSNFTLKIRSTKLEDSAMYFCASIGGASYEQYFGPGTRLTVT.

The CDR3 protein is CASSLYAGGDQPQHF. Here the CDR3 DNA reads TGTGCCAGCAGCTTGTACGCAGGAGGAGACCAGCCCCAGCATTTT. This sequence joins TRBV5-6 and TRBJ1-5; the D is unclear. CDR3 length: 15 residues. V lost 1 base to trimming and J lost 7 bases, with 15 bases between them. The germline CDR1 and CDR2 sequences are SGHDT and YYEEEE. Full variable domain (rest looked up from reference TRBV5-6 and TRBJ1-5): DAGVTQSPTHLIKTRGQQVTLRCSPKSGHDTVSWYQQALGQGPQFIFQYYEEEERQRGNFPDRFSGHQFPNYSSELNVNALLLGDSALYLCASSLYAGGDQPQHFGDGTRLSIL.

The chain joins TRBV5-1 to TRBJ2-7; 8 bases are shared with TRBD2. The V gene's germline CDR1 is SGHRS and CDR2 YFSETQ. Trimming removed 2 bases from V and 6 bases from J; junction bases left unmatched: 7. This CDR3 spans 14 amino acids. The CDR3 region is CASSFGGRSSEQYF. The DNA of the CDR3 is TGCGCCAGCAGCTTTGGCGGGAGGTCCAGCGAGCAGTACTTC.

The chain combines TRBV18 with TRBJ2-7, with TRBD1 matching over 10 bases. Germline V gene lookup returns CDR1 KGHSH and CDR2 LQKENI. This CDR3 spans 15 amino acids. V lost 3 bases and J lost 5; bases outside the gene matches: 7. DNA of the CDR3: TGTGCCAGCTCACCTGCAACGACAGGGGGCGACGAGCAGTACTTC. This translates into CASSPATTGGDEQYF. Variable domain in full (rest from reference TRBV18 and TRBJ2-7): NAGVMQNPRHLVRRRGQEARLRCSPMKGHSHVYWYRQLPEEGLKFMVYLQKENIIDESGMPKERFSAEFPKEGPSILRIQQVVRGDSAAYFCASSPATTGGDEQYFGPGTRLTVT.